There are many counts of the clone carrying this T cell receptor (beta chain). What it binds is unknown. At one end, the junction sequence differs from germline, possibly due to a read error. Exclusion of a patient resulted from uncontrolled infection, other autoimmune disease, pregnancy or lactation. For the diagnoses, clinical symptoms, serum thyroxine and TRAb, thyroid ultrasound and orbital computed tomography were used. This sample is drawn from a study of T cells in Graves' hyperthyroidism and ophthalmopathy. Notes on the study in general: Before onset, by a median of approximately 6.8 months, the model predicted ophthalmopathy.

The CDR3 has 14 amino acids. Researchers took RNA transcripts and amplified the TCR beta CDR3 regions from them. TCR CDR3 underwent first-round RT-PCR with the HTBI primer set. MiXCR, run by TCRdb on the multiplex PCR reads, gives a single entry per CDR3 protein. The table lists about 200,000 distinct CDR3 sequences, 15% to 20% of them singletons. The sample taken for sequencing was blood. The chain uses TRBV12-3 or TRBV12-4 and TRBJ1-2; D is unclear. This TCR was recovered from a man in his forties or fifties with Graves' hyperthyroidism. CDR3 DNA: TGTGCCAGCAGCTTAGAACCCCGCGGGTATGGCTACACCTTC. Amino acids: CASSLEPRGYGYTF.